This is a list of T cell receptor beta chains from one sample in a study of blood T cell repertoires in COVID-19. Data came from immunoSEQ multiplex PCR; TCRdb stores just in-frame clones and leaves some out. In the table there are a few hundred thousand clones, 80% to 85% of which are singletons. Material for sequencing was PBMCs or T cells enriched from blood (not recorded which). The receptors were gathered from a woman aged 45-60 years who had recovered from COVID-19. CDR3s include the opening cysteine and the closing phenylalanine or tryptophan. A D gene is named only where the DNA matches it firmly. Some rows mark clone size as missing; the rest say once, few, many or name a class of expanded clone.

abundance	j_gene	v_gene	d_gene	CDR3nt	CDR3aa
-	TRBJ1-1	TRBV19	TRBD1	TGTGCCAGTAAACCGGACAGGTATACTGAAGCTTTCTTT	CASKPDRYTEAFF
-	TRBJ1-2	TRBV7-9	-	TGTGCCAGCAGCTTAGGAGGCAGAACACTCTTTCCCTATGGCTACACCTTC	CASSLGGRTLFPYGYTF
-	TRBJ1-6	TRBV10-3	TRBD1	TGTGCCATCAGGCCCCAGGGACAGGCTAATTCACCCCTCCACTTT	CAIRPQGQANSPLHF
-	TRBJ1-1	TRBV20-1	-	TGCAGTGCTAGTCCGGGGAACACTGAAGCTTTCTTT	CSASPGNTEAFF
-	TRBJ2-1	TRBV5-1	TRBD2	TGCGCCAGCAGCGAACCGGGACTACTCACCTACAATGAGCAGTTCTTC	CASSEPGLLTYNEQFF
-	TRBJ1-2	TRBV30	-	TGTGCCTGGACCTCGGAGAGTCGCTATGGCTACACCTTC	CAWTSESRYGYTF
-	TRBJ2-7	TRBV7-8	-	TGTGCCAGCAGCTCACCGGGACACTCCTACGAGCAGTACTTC	CASSSPGHSYEQYF
-	TRBJ2-1	TRBV11-3	-	TGTGCCAGCAGCTCACGGAGGGCGGGCAATGAGCAGTTCTTC	CASSSRRAGNEQFF
-	TRBJ1-5	TRBV7-8	TRBD1	TGTGCCAGCAGGCAGGGGGCGAATCAGCCCCAGCATTTT	CASRQGANQPQHF
few	TRBJ2-5	TRBV19	TRBD1	TGTGCCAGTAGTATTTCCTCGGGGACAGGGATCCAAGAGACCCAGTACTTC	CASSISSGTGIQETQYF
-	TRBJ1-2	TRBV7-2	-	TGTGCCAGCAGTCCCGGACAGTATGGCTACACCTTC	CASSPGQYGYTF
-	TRBJ2-7	TRBV29-1	-	TGCAGCGTTCCCACTGGGGGGAACGAGCAGTACTTC	CSVPTGGNEQYF
-	TRBJ2-3	TRBV2	TRBD2	TGTGCCAGCAGAGGACAGAAGGGGACTAGCGGGGGTACCACAGATACGCAGTATTTT	CASRGQKGTSGGTTDTQYF
-	TRBJ1-3	TRBV9	-	TGTGCCAGCAGCGTAGATACTGGAAACACCATATATTTT	CASSVDTGNTIYF
-	TRBJ1-1	TRBV13	-	TGTGCCAGCAGCTTAGATTCCCTCCGCGGAGCTTTCTTT	CASSLDSLRGAFF
-	TRBJ1-2	TRBV6-5	TRBD1	TGTGCCAGCAGCGATTGGACAGGAGCTAACTATGGCTACACCTTC	CASSDWTGANYGYTF
-	TRBJ2-2	TRBV11-3	-	TGTGCCAGCAGCTTAAAAGCGTCGGAGGGGGAGCTGTTTTTT	CASSLKASEGELFF
once	TRBJ1-2	TRBV30	-	TGTGCCTGGAGTTGGCAGGCTTATGGCTACACCTTC	CAWSWQAYGYTF
-	TRBJ2-4	TRBV5-6	TRBD1	TGTGCCAGCAGCTCCATACAGGGGGATAAAAACATTCAGTACTTC	CASSSIQGDKNIQYF
-	TRBJ2-6	TRBV19	-	TGTGCCAGTAGAGGAAGAAGGTGGGGCGGTTCTGGGGCCAACGTCCTGACTTTC	CASRGRRWGGSGANVLTF
-	TRBJ1-2	TRBV3-1/TRBV3-2	-	TGTGCCAGCAGCCCTAATCACCAGGGAAGAGGCTACACCTTC	CASSPNHQGRGYTF
-	TRBJ2-7	TRBV3-1/TRBV3-2	TRBD2	TGTGCCAGCAGCGAAGCGGTCGTAGCGAGCGGGAGGCTCTCCTACGAGCAGTACTTC	CASSEAVVASGRLSYEQYF
-	TRBJ2-3	TRBV5-1	TRBD2	TGCGCCAGCAGCCTTTCCGGACTAGCGGGAGAGGCAGATACGCAGTATTTT	CASSLSGLAGEADTQYF
-	TRBJ1-1	TRBV5-8	-	TGTGCCAGCAGCTACCTTGGTACGATAAGGGGCACTGAAGCTTTCTTT	CASSYLGTIRGTEAFF
-	TRBJ1-5	TRBV19	-	TGTGCCAGTAGTATAGAGGGGGCGCAGTGGCAGCCCCAGCATTTT	CASSIEGAQWQPQHF
-	TRBJ1-2	TRBV12-3/TRBV12-4	-	TGTGCCAGCAGTTTTGCGGGGGGCCTTGGCTACACCTTC	CASSFAGGLGYTF
-	TRBJ2-5	TRBV24-1	TRBD1	TGTGCCACCAGTGATGCCGGGACAGGGTTAGAAGAGACCCAGTACTTC	CATSDAGTGLEETQYF
-	TRBJ2-5	TRBV9	-	TGTGCCAGCAGCGTAGGTGGTCAGAGGGAGACCCAGTACTTC	CASSVGGQRETQYF
-	TRBJ2-1	TRBV9	-	TGTGCCAGCAGCCCAAGCCTAAATTATGAGCAGTTCTTC	CASSPSLNYEQFF
-	TRBJ2-7	TRBV6-5	-	TGTGCCAGCTTTTTGGCTGGCACCTACGAGCAGTACTTC	CASFLAGTYEQYF
-	TRBJ2-1	TRBV9	-	TGTGCCAGCAGCGTAAGAGACTTCTCCTACAATGAGCAGTTCTTC	CASSVRDFSYNEQFF
once	TRBJ2-5	TRBV19	TRBD2	TGTGCCAGTAATTGGGGGATAGCGGGAGGAGAGACCCAGTACTTC	CASNWGIAGGETQYF
-	TRBJ1-1	TRBV3-1/TRBV3-2	-	TGTGCCAGCAGCCAAGATCAGTACACTGAAGCTTTCTTT	CASSQDQYTEAFF
-	TRBJ2-5	TRBV19	-	TGTGCCAGTAGTCTTGTGGGCGGGGAGACCCAGTACTTC	CASSLVGGETQYF
-	TRBJ1-5	TRBV21-1	-	TGTGCCAGCAGCAAAGCGCTCGGGGTCGCGGGGGATCAGCCCCAGCATTTT	CASSKALGVAGDQPQHF
-	TRBJ2-7	TRBV20-1	-	TGCAGTGTCGTAACAGTTAACGAGCAGTACTTC	CSVVTVNEQYF
-	TRBJ1-6	TRBV9	TRBD1	TGTGCCAGCAGCGTATCTGGGACAGGGGTGTCGCATAATTCACCCCTCCACTTT	CASSVSGTGVSHNSPLHF
-	TRBJ2-1	TRBV19	-	TGTGCCAGTAGTATCCGGCAGGGAATAAAGTACAATGAGCAGTTCTTC	CASSIRQGIKYNEQFF
-	TRBJ2-2	TRBV7-9	-	TGTGCCAGCAGCAAGGGACAGAACACCGGGGAGCTGTTTTTT	CASSKGQNTGELFF
-	TRBJ1-4	TRBV30	-	TGTGCCTGGAGTCTGTCGTACGCAGCAACTAATGAAAAACTGTTTTTT	CAWSLSYAATNEKLFF
-	TRBJ2-7	TRBV4-1	-	TGCGCCAGCAGCCCCACTACCGGGATAGGGGGCGAGCAGTACTTC	CASSPTTGIGGEQYF
-	TRBJ1-1	TRBV5-4	TRBD1	TGTGCCAGCAGCTTGGAAGGGACAGGGGAAACTTTCTTT	CASSLEGTGETFF
-	TRBJ2-3	TRBV7-3	-	TGTGCCAGCAGCGGCCGAGGGAGTACGCAGTATTTT	CASSGRGSTQYF
-	TRBJ1-1	TRBV19	-	TGTGCCAGTAGCCCAGGGGCCACCTTGAGGACTGAAGCTTTCTTT	CASSPGATLRTEAFF
-	TRBJ2-7	TRBV9	TRBD1	TGTGCCAGCAGCGTAGACGGGACAGGGATTGTGGACGAGCAGTACTTC	CASSVDGTGIVDEQYF
-	TRBJ2-7	TRBV7-2	TRBD2	TGTGCCAGCAGCGCGACCCTAGCGGGAGGGGACGGGCAGTACTTC	CASSATLAGGDGQYF
few	TRBJ1-1	TRBV27	TRBD1	TGTGCCAGCAGCCCCGGACAGGGGGCTTCCCACACTGAAGCTTTCTTT	CASSPGQGASHTEAFF
once	TRBJ1-5	TRBV5-5	-	TGTGCCAGCAGCCAAACAGGGAATCAGCCCCAGCATTTT	CASSQTGNQPQHF
-	TRBJ2-7	TRBV6-2/TRBV6-3	-	TGTGCCAGCAGTTATAGGAGCTCCTACGAGCAGTACTTC	CASSYRSSYEQYF
-	TRBJ2-5	TRBV4-1	-	TGCGCCAGCAGCCAAGATCGCGGGGGCGATAAATTAGAGACCCAGTACTTC	CASSQDRGGDKLETQYF
-	TRBJ1-2	TRBV2	-	TGTGCCAGCAGTGAACGGGGGGTGGATGGCTACACCTTC	CASSERGVDGYTF
few	TRBJ1-2	TRBV30	-	TGTGCCTGGAGTGTACCAGGGAATAACTATGGCTACACCTTC	CAWSVPGNNYGYTF
-	TRBJ1-1	TRBV15	TRBD1	TGTGCCACCAGCAGAGGGGACAGGGTTGGCACTGAAGCTTTCTTT	CATSRGDRVGTEAFF
-	TRBJ2-1	TRBV20-1	TRBD2	TGCAGTGCTAGTAATAGCGGGGGGGTAAGGGAGCAGTTCTTC	CSASNSGGVREQFF
-	TRBJ2-5	TRBV18	-	TGTGCCAGCTCTAAAGGACATGGGGGAGGAGAGACCCAGTACTTC	CASSKGHGGGETQYF
few	TRBJ2-7	TRBV11-2	TRBD2	TGTGCCAGCAGCTTAGGCTGGACTAGCGCTCACGAGCAGTACTTC	CASSLGWTSAHEQYF
-	TRBJ1-5	TRBV7-2	TRBD1	TGTGCCAGCGGCGGGTCTCAGGGGGCAGGTCAGCCCCAGCATTTT	CASGGSQGAGQPQHF
-	TRBJ2-3	TRBV5-1	TRBD1	TGCGCCAGCAGCTACCATCGGACAGGGACCTACACAGATACGCAGTATTTT	CASSYHRTGTYTDTQYF